The 22 T cell receptor beta chains below come from one sample, sequenced in a study of monozygotic twins with inflammatory bowel disease. TCRdb re-called the 5' RACE reads and catalogs CDR3 proteins one per entry, DNA excluded. Recorded for this sample: fewer than 550,000 distinct CDR3 sequences. What was sequenced was blood. These receptors all stem from a human donor with ulcerative colitis or Crohn's disease, or a healthy co-twin of an affected twin (not recorded which).

The gene calls are TRBV29-1 and TRBJ2-1. CDR1 is SQVTM and CDR2 is ANQGSEA in the germline V gene. CDR3 length equals 11 residues. CDR3: CSVKGYNEQFF.

The rearrangement joins TRBV20-1 to TRBJ2-3; TCRdb picks TRBD1, but there is no DNA to check that call. The CDR3 loop spans 16 amino acids. Germline CDR1 DFQATT, CDR2 SNEGSKA (reference sequence). The CDR3 loop reads CSAPPTDRPTSDTQYF.

This chain links TRBV15 with TRBJ2-6. The CDR3 contains 13 residues. CDR1 and CDR2 from the germline V gene are LNHNV and YYDKDF (reference sequence). This CDR3 reads CATSFSGANVLTF.

The chain carries TRBV28 and TRBJ2-2. This CDR3 is 15 amino acids long. Per germline, CDR1 MDHEN and CDR2 SYDVKM. The CDR3 sequence is CPSSNLGSVTGELFF.

This chain connects TRBV7-2 to TRBJ2-5; the TCRdb call, TRBD2, lacks DNA for checking. CDR1 SGHTA and CDR2 FQGNSA come from the germline V gene. The CDR3 runs 17 residues. CDR3 residues: CASSLVIGGPAPQPQYF.

The chain recombines TRBV5-5 with TRBJ1-5; without DNA, the TCRdb call of TRBD1 cannot be checked. Germline V gene lookup returns CDR1 SGHKS and CDR2 YYEKEE (reference sequence). This CDR3 spans 14 amino acids. The CDR3 sequence is CASSLETRVSPQHF. The variable domain in full, completed from reference TRBV5-5 and TRBJ1-5, reads DAGVTQSPTHLIKTRGQQVTLRCSPISGHKSVSWYQQVLGQGPQFIFQYYEKEERGRGNFPDRFSARQFPNYSSELNVNALLLGDSALYLCASSLETRVSPQHFGDGTRLSIL.

The V gene is TRBV5-1, the J gene TRBJ2-3. From germline, CDR1 is SGHRS and CDR2 YFSETQ. The CDR3 contains 14 residues. The CDR3: CASSLAEGTDTQYF.

The J gene is TRBJ2-7, the V gene TRBV30; TCRdb calls TRBD2, which cannot be checked without DNA. The CDR3 covers 14 residues. Per germline, CDR1 GTSNPN and CDR2 SVGIG (reference sequence). The CDR3 sequence is CAWTSGRSSYEQYF. The variable domain in full, completed from reference TRBV30 and TRBJ2-7, reads SQTIHQWPATLVQPVGSPLSLECTVEGTSNPNLYWYRQAAGRGLQLLFYSVGIGQISSEVPQNLSASRPQDRQFILSSKKLLLSDSGFYLCAWTSGRSSYEQYFGPGTRLTVT.

J is TRBJ2-7 and V is TRBV21-1; the TCRdb D gene call, TRBD1, has no DNA to confirm it. TRBV21-1 is a pseudogene locus. The length of the CDR3 is 14 residues. The CDR3 protein is CASFRTGSLYEQYF.

The V and J genes are TRBV7-2 and TRBJ2-5; TCRdb designates TRBD2, a call that cannot be tested without DNA. This CDR3 contains 15 residues. Per germline, CDR1 SGHTA and CDR2 FQGNSA. The CDR3 loop is CASSLLFYGSETQYF.

This chain links TRBV29-1 with TRBJ2-5; TCRdb designates TRBD2, a call that cannot be tested without DNA. The CDR3 spans 16 residues. Germline V CDR1 and CDR2: SQVTM, ANQGSEA. CDR3 in amino acids: CSVVGDRGGQWETQYF.

This chain connects TRBV12-3 or TRBV12-4 to TRBJ2-7; TCRdb names TRBD2, which stays unverified in the absence of DNA. The CDR3 contains 16 residues. The CDR3 region is CASSTSLSGATYEQYF.

The genes are TRBV4-1 and TRBJ1-5; as DNA is missing, the TRBD1 call by TCRdb cannot be tested. The CDR3 is 17 residues long. Per germline, CDR1 MGHRA and CDR2 YSYEKL. The CDR3 spells CASSQEGASGSKEPQHF.

CDR3: CASSLGGGGPYEQYF. The V gene is TRBV5-5, the J gene TRBJ2-7; without DNA, the TCRdb call of TRBD1 cannot be checked. The CDR3 is made up of 15 amino acids. Germline CDR1 SGHKS, CDR2 YYEKEE (reference sequence).

V usage is TRBV3-1 and J usage is TRBJ2-3. The CDR3 loop spans 16 amino acids. Germline CDR1 and CDR2: LGHDT and YNNKEL (reference sequence). CDR3 loop: CASSQGLGIGPDTQYF.

The gene calls are TRBV4-1 and TRBJ1-1. CDR1 MGHRA and CDR2 YSYEKL come from the germline V gene. This CDR3 spans 12 amino acids. CDR3 in amino acids: CASSQVGSEAFF.

The V gene is TRBV4-1, the J gene TRBJ1-5; without DNA, the TCRdb call of TRBD1 cannot be checked. CDR3 length: 14 residues. Germline V gene data show CDR1 as MGHRA and CDR2 as YSYEKL. CDR3 sequence: CASSQAGVDQPQHF.

V gene TRBV10-3 combines with J gene TRBJ2-5; TCRdb picks TRBD2, but there is no DNA to check that call. CDR1 is ENHRY, CDR2 SYGVKD, per germline. The CDR3 is 14 amino acids. CDR3: CAISESSTSSNLYF.

This chain links TRBV20-1 with TRBJ1-1. In germline, CDR1 is DFQATT, CDR2 SNEGSKA (reference sequence). CDR3 size: 13 residues. The chain's CDR3 is CSAFAFLNTEAFF.

The chain uses TRBV5-1 and TRBJ2-1; TCRdb calls TRBD1, which cannot be checked without DNA. The CDR3 extends over 17 amino acids. CDR1 and CDR2 (germline): SGHRS, YFSETQ. The CDR3 region is CASSSWSGGLFYNEQFF. The variable domain in full, with the rest retrieved from reference TRBV5-1 and TRBJ2-1, is KAGVTQTPRYLIKTRGQQVTLSCSPISGHRSVSWYQQTPGQGLQFLFEYFSETQRNKGNFPGRFSGRQFSNSRSEMNVSTLELGDSALYLCASSSWSGGLFYNEQFFGPGTRLTVL.

The rearrangement joins TRBV27 to TRBJ2-5; with no DNA, the TCRdb D assignment of TRBD1 cannot be verified. The V gene's germline CDR1 is MNHEY and CDR2 SMNVEV (reference sequence). This CDR3 comprises 14 residues. CDR3: CASGWGSIQETQYF.

The rearrangement uses TRBV6-1 and TRBJ2-3; there is no DNA to check the TCRdb D call of TRBD1. The V gene's germline CDR1 is MNHNS and CDR2 SASEGT. The CDR3 extends over 15 amino acids. CDR3: CASNSQRGRADTQYF.